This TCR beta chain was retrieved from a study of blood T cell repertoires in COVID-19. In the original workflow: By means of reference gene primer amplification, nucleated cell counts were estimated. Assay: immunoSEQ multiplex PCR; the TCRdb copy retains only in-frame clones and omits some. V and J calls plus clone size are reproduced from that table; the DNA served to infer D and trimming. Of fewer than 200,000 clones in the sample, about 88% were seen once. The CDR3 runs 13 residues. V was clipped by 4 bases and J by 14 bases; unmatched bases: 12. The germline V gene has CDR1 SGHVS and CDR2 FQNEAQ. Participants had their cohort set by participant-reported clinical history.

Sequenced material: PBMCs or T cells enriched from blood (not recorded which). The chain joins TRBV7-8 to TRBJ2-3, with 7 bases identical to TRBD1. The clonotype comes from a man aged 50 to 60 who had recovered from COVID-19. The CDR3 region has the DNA TGTGCCAGCAGCTCCCGGGACAGCAGTTCAGTGTATTTT. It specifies CASSSRDSSSVYF.